This paragraph reports one T cell receptor beta chain. The antigen is unknown. The data derive from a study of breast tumors, draining lymph nodes, adjacent tissues. Study-wide points: Tumor repertoires ranked between lymph nodes and nontumor tissue in diversity, with V and J gene preferences.

TCRdb recomputed calls from the multiplex PCR reads with MiXCR, one row per CDR3 protein. The sample consists of fewer than 200,000 distinct CDR3 sequences, approximately 30% of them appearing once. Axillary draining lymph nodes of breast cancer patients supplied the node samples. The germline V gene has CDR1 LGHDT and CDR2 YNNKEL (reference sequence). V was clipped by 4 bases and J by 4 bases; unmatched bases: 5. The CDR3 totals 14 residues. Sequenced material: axillary lymph node tissue. This chain connects TRBV3-1 to TRBJ2-3, with TRBD2 identical over 7 bases. The receptor's source is a female donor with breast cancer. Some clones in this sample may be carry-over from other donors' samples. The CDR3 spells CASSLRTRADTQYF. The CDR3 bases are TGTGCCAGCAGCCTCCGGACTAGGGCAGATACGCAGTATTTT.